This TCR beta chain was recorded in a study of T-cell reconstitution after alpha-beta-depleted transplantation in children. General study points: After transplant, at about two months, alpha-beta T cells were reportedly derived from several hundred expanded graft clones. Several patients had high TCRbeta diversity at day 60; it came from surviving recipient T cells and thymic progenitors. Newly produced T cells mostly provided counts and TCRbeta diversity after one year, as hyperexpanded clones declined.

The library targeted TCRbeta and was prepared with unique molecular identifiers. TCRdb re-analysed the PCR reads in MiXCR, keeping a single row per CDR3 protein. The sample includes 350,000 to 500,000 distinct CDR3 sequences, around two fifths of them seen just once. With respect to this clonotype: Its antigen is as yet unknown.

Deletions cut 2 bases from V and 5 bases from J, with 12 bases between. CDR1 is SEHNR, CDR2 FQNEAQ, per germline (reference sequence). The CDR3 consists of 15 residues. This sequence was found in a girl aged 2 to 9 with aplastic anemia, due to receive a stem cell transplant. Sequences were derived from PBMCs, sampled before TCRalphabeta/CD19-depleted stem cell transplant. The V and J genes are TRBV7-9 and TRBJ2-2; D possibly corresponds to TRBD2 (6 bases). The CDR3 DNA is TGTGCCAGCAGCTTACTCGGGAGCGGGACCGGGGAGCTGTTTTTT. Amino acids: CASSLLGSGTGELFF.